The 32 T cell receptor beta chains listed next were all sequenced from one sample in a study of blood T cell repertoires in COVID-19. TCRdb keeps only in-frame clones here, not all; method: immunoSEQ multiplex PCR. The sample lists over 90,000 clones; roughly 89% were seen once. What was sequenced was peripheral blood. The receptor set was obtained from a woman aged 45 to 65 with COVID-19, enrolled during active disease.

This sequence joins TRBV28 and TRBJ1-5; TRBD1 might be the D (5 bases). This CDR3 comprises 17 residues. Trimming stripped 4 bases from V and 2 bases from J, with 18 bases between. Looked up from germline, CDR1 is MDHEN and CDR2 is SYDVKM. The CDR3 loop reads CASSSVPQGMGNQPQHF. CDR3 bases: TGTGCCAGCAGTTCCGTACCCCAGGGAATGGGCAATCAGCCCCAGCATTTT.

The rearrangement uses TRBV10-2 and TRBJ2-3; perhaps TRBD1 as D (6 bases). This CDR3 contains 15 residues. Per germline, CDR1 WSHSY and CDR2 SAAADI. The V and J ends lost 2 bases and 2 bases respectively, with 11 bases between them. The CDR3 nucleotides read TGCGCCAGCAGTGAGCAGGGGACCCCCACAGATACGCAGTATTTT. Protein product: CASSEQGTPTDTQYF.

The chain employs TRBV5-4 and TRBJ1-6, with TRBD1 matching 8 bases. Germline trimming cut 4 bases from V and 9 bases from J; bases unmatched to any gene: 9. The CDR3 has 15 residues. Germline V lookup: CDR1 SGHNT, CDR2 YYREEE (reference sequence). The CDR3 spells CASSRTDRAGSPLHF. The CDR3 region has the DNA TGTGCCAGCAGCCGAACGGACAGGGCGGGTTCACCCCTCCACTTT.

CDR3 amino acids: CAWTPLRPGETQYF. The CDR3 DNA sequence: TGTGCCTGGACCCCGTTAAGACCCGGGGAGACCCAGTACTTC. The chain joins TRBV30 to TRBJ2-5; unclear D gene. V lost 4 bases and J 5 bases, leaving 17 bases between the germline ends. CDR1 is GTSNPN, CDR2 SVGIG, per germline (reference sequence). CDR3 size: 14 residues.

This chain joins TRBV27 and TRBJ2-2; TRBD1 is a possible D gene (6 bases). V was cut by 3 bases and J by 5 bases, with 13 bases left in between. CDR1 and CDR2 from the germline V gene are MNHEY and SMNVEV (reference sequence). This CDR3 region has 15 residues. Here the CDR3 reads CASSLQGGRTGELFF. The DNA of the CDR3 is TGTGCCAGCAGTTTGCAAGGGGGAAGGACCGGGGAGCTGTTTTTT.

This sequence joins TRBV6-1 and TRBJ2-7; D unclear. The CDR3 is 14 residues long. The V end was cut by 2 bases, the J end by 3 bases, with 11 bases between. Germline V gene data show CDR1 as MNHNS and CDR2 as SASEGT. CDR3 coding DNA: TGTGCCAGCAGTGAATGGGCCGGTGTCTACGAGCAGTACTTC. Translating gives CASSEWAGVYEQYF.

The chain combines TRBV24-1 with TRBJ2-1, with no clear D. V was shortened by 3 bases and J by 9 bases, with 11 bases between the two germline ends. This CDR3 has 13 residues. CDR1 KGHDR and CDR2 SFDVKD come from the germline V gene. CDR3 sequence (DNA): TGTGCCACCAGTGATACTTCCTACGGTGAGCAGTTCTTC. Its protein is CATSDTSYGEQFF.

The chain combines TRBV19 with TRBJ2-4, with D perhaps matching TRBD2 (5 bases). Trimming pared 0 bases from V and 0 bases from J, leaving 9 bases between. Germline CDR1 reads LNHDA; CDR2 reads SQIVND (reference sequence). The CDR3 has 16 amino acids. The chain's CDR3 is CASSIEGVLAKNIQYF. Written as DNA, the CDR3 is TGTGCCAGTAGTATAGAGGGAGTTTTAGCCAAAAACATTCAGTACTTC.

The V gene is TRBV5-4, the J gene TRBJ2-1, with 11 bases lining up with TRBD2. Trimming at V came to 4 bases and at J to 10 bases, leaving 16 bases not matched to a gene. Germline CDR1 is SGHNT and CDR2 is YYREEE (reference sequence). The CDR3 runs 17 residues. DNA of the CDR3: TGTGCCAGCAGCCTCGACAGGACTAGCGGGTCTTGGGGGGAGCAGTTCTTC. Translated, it gives CASSLDRTSGSWGEQFF. Full variable domain (missing parts from reference TRBV5-4 and TRBJ2-1): ETGVTQSPTHLIKTRGQQVTLRCSSQSGHNTVSWYQQALGQGPQFIFQYYREEENGRGNFPPRFSGLQFPNYSSELNVNALELDDSALYLCASSLDRTSGSWGEQFFGPGTRLTVL.

The chain has TRBV27 and TRBJ2-2; no reliable D call. Trimming cost V 3 bases and J 4 bases, with 3 bases left between them. Germline V gene data show CDR1 as MNHEY and CDR2 as SMNVEV (reference sequence). There are 12 residues in the CDR3. CDR3 residues: CASSFSTGELFF. As DNA, the CDR3 is TGTGCCAGCAGTTTCAGCACCGGGGAGCTGTTTTTT.

This clone has only one observation. The chain links TRBV5-1 to TRBJ1-3, with D uncertain. Germline loops: CDR1 SGHRS, CDR2 YFSETQ. The germline V and J ends were trimmed by 4 bases and 0 bases, with 11 bases remaining between them. The CDR3 runs 15 residues. Here the CDR3 DNA reads TGCGCCAGCAGCCTTACTATTAGCTCTGGAAACACCATATATTTT. It specifies CASSLTISSGNTIYF.

The rearrangement joins TRBV5-1 to TRBJ1-1; no firm D call. This CDR3 has 14 residues. Trimming stripped 0 bases from V and 1 base from J, with 7 bases between. The V gene's germline CDR1 is SGHRS and CDR2 YFSETQ. CDR3 coding DNA: TGCGCCAGCAGCTTGGATCCGGGGAACACTGAAGCTTTCTTT. Residues: CASSLDPGNTEAFF. Based on the CDR3 plus reference TRBV5-1 and TRBJ1-1, the full variable domain is KAGVTQTPRYLIKTRGQQVTLSCSPISGHRSVSWYQQTPGQGLQFLFEYFSETQRNKGNFPGRFSGRQFSNSRSEMNVSTLELGDSALYLCASSLDPGNTEAFFGQGTRLTVV.

This clone is a singleton in its sample. This sequence joins TRBV10-2 and TRBJ2-5; TRBD1 is a possible D gene (5 bases). The V end lost 6 bases, the J end lost 7 bases, and 12 bases lay between the germline ends. CDR1 is WSHSY, CDR2 SAAADI, per germline. This CDR3 is built from 12 residues. The CDR3 loop is CASSPAQGTQYF. The CDR3 DNA is TGCGCCAGCAGCCCAGCCCAGGGGACCCAGTACTTC.

The V call is TRBV19, the J call TRBJ2-5, with 10 bases lining up with TRBD1. V shed 4 bases, J shed 3 bases, and the junction held 5 bases outside the gene matches. This CDR3 is built from 15 residues. The germline gives CDR1 LNHDA, CDR2 SQIVND (reference sequence). The CDR3 DNA is TGTGCCAGTAGTAAACGGGGGACAGGGGAAGAGACCCAGTACTTC. Translating it yields CASSKRGTGEETQYF.

The rearrangement joins TRBV11-2 to TRBJ1-3; TRBD1 might be the D (5 bases). CDR1 is SGHAT, CDR2 FQNNGV, per germline. Trimming cost V 1 base and J 2 bases, with 9 bases left between them. The CDR3 sequence is 15 residues long. The CDR3 nucleotides read TGTGCCAGCAGCTTAGGATCAGGGACTGGAAACACCATATATTTT. It translates to CASSLGSGTGNTIYF.

The gene calls are TRBV7-2 and TRBJ1-2; D unresolved. CDR3 length equals 15 residues. V lost 5 bases and J 3 bases, leaving 16 bases between the germline ends. The germline V gene encodes CDR1 SGHTA and CDR2 FQGNSA. CDR3 nucleotides: TGTGCCAGCAGCCCACCGGGATTCGGGGACTATGGCTACACCTTC. This translates into CASSPPGFGDYGYTF.

The chain recombines TRBV5-6 with TRBJ1-6; no reliable D call. V lost 4 bases to trimming and J lost 5 bases, with 13 bases between them. Germline CDR1 reads SGHDT; CDR2 reads YYEEEE. The CDR3 runs 15 residues. The CDR3 loop is CASSMGGINNSPLHF. Written as DNA, the CDR3 is TGTGCCAGCAGCATGGGAGGGATAAATAATTCACCCCTCCACTTT.

V usage is TRBV5-8 and J usage is TRBJ1-1, with 8 bases that match TRBD1. This CDR3 region has 14 residues. CDR1 and CDR2 from the germline V gene are SGHTS and YDEGEE. V dropped 2 bases and J dropped 9; count of bases not matched to a gene: 9. CDR3 residues: CASSLETGGKQAFF. The CDR3 DNA reads as TGTGCCAGCAGCTTAGAAACAGGGGGGAAGCAAGCTTTCTTT.

The rearrangement links TRBV30 to TRBJ2-1, with 7 bases identical to TRBD2. The V and J ends lost 5 bases and 8 bases, in that order; junction bases with no gene match: 12. Germline assignment: CDR1 GTSNPN and CDR2 SVGIG (reference sequence). The CDR3 is 14 residues long. Here the CDR3 reads CAWRGVGGGYEQFF. DNA of the CDR3: TGTGCCTGGCGCGGGGTTGGGGGGGGTTATGAGCAGTTCTTC.

This chain connects TRBV6-6 to TRBJ2-1; 8 bases fit TRBD2. J lost 7 bases, V lost 5 bases, and 10 bases had no gene match. Germline V gene data show CDR1 as MNHNY and CDR2 as SVGAGI (reference sequence). CDR3 length equals 15 residues. CDR3 sequence reads: CASSPVERGKNEQFF. The CDR3 coding sequence is TGTGCCAGCAGTCCGGTCGAGCGGGGGAAAAATGAGCAGTTCTTC.

This chain connects TRBV11-2 to TRBJ2-3; 10 bases fit TRBD2. Germline-derived CDR1 and CDR2 are SGHAT and FQNNGV. The CDR3 extends over 16 amino acids. V lost 5 bases and J lost 5; bases outside the gene matches: 10. In nucleotides, the CDR3 is TGTGCCAGCAGCCCTCGGACTAGCGGCGACCTAGATACGCAGTATTTT. Translated: CASSPRTSGDLDTQYF.

This chain uses TRBV11-2 with TRBJ1-2; TRBD1 is a possible D gene (5 bases). From germline, CDR1 is SGHAT and CDR2 FQNNGV. The CDR3 is 14 residues long. Trimming took off 5 bases at V and 4 bases at J, with 14 bases between the two ends. CDR3 sequence: CASSRGGESYGYTF. DNA of the CDR3: TGTGCCAGCAGCCGGGGGGGAGAAAGCTATGGCTACACCTTC.

This CDR3 is CASSRQGADYGYTF. CDR3 sequence (DNA): TGCGCCAGCAGCAGGCAGGGGGCGGACTATGGCTACACCTTC. The V gene is TRBV5-1, the J gene TRBJ1-2; 8 positions match TRBD1. This CDR3 is built from 14 residues. After removal of 4 bases from V and 3 bases from J, the junction contained 5 bases not matched to a gene. Germline values: CDR1 SGHRS, CDR2 YFSETQ.

CDR3 bases: TGCGCCAGCAGCCGCCGACTCTCAGACTCCTACAATGAGCAGTTCTTC. This gives the protein CASSRRLSDSYNEQFF. The chain links TRBV5-1 to TRBJ2-1; D is ambiguous. The V gene lost 4 bases and the J gene lost 0 bases, with 14 bases spanning the gap. CDR1 is SGHRS and CDR2 is YFSETQ in the germline V gene. The length of the CDR3 is 16 residues.

The CDR3 sequence is CASRTDLGGGGRRGYTF. In nucleotides, the CDR3 is TGTGCCAGTAGAACGGACCTCGGAGGGGGCGGGAGGCGAGGCTACACCTTC. This chain joins TRBV19 and TRBJ1-2; 7 bases line up with TRBD1. Trimming took 6 bases from V and 8 from J; bases not matched to a gene: 21. This CDR3 is 17 amino acids long. Germline V CDR1 and CDR2: LNHDA, SQIVND (reference sequence).

This sequence joins TRBV5-4 and TRBJ2-1, with 8 bases matching TRBD2. This CDR3 has 16 amino acids. The germline V gene encodes CDR1 SGHNT and CDR2 YYREEE (reference sequence). V lost 2 bases and J lost 6; bases outside the gene matches: 10. The CDR3 nucleotides read TGTGCCAGCAGCTTTGGCGGGACACGGGGGGGCAATGAGCAGTTCTTC. It yields the protein CASSFGGTRGGNEQFF.

The J gene is TRBJ2-7, the V gene TRBV19; tentatively, D is TRBD1 (5 bases). V lost 1 base, J lost 1 base, and 8 bases lay in between. Germline V gene sequence: CDR1 LNHDA, CDR2 SQIVND (reference sequence). The CDR3 loop spans 14 amino acids. Written as DNA, the CDR3 is TGTGCCAGTAGTATAGGTGCAGGGTCCTACGAGCAGTACTTC. This encodes CASSIGAGSYEQYF.

The rearrangement uses TRBV30 and TRBJ1-1; a weak D match, TRBD1 (6 bases). Trimming shortened V by 3 bases and J by 0 bases, and 8 bases separated the two germline ends. The CDR3 is made up of 13 amino acids. Per germline, CDR1 GTSNPN and CDR2 SVGIG (reference sequence). CDR3 nucleotides: TGTGCCTGGAGAGCAGGGGTGAACACTGAAGCTTTCTTT. It codes for CAWRAGVNTEAFF.

This chain uses TRBV6-5 with TRBJ2-7, with D possibly being TRBD2 (7 bases). Trimming left V 6 bases short and J 4 bases short, with 13 bases between. CDR1 MNHEY and CDR2 SVGAGI come from the germline V gene. The CDR3 runs to 13 residues. CDR3 DNA: TGTGCCAGCAGCGAGGGGGGGTGGTACGAGCAGTACGTC. Translation gives CASSEGGWYEQYV.

The chain joins TRBV7-2 to TRBJ2-2; D possibly corresponds to TRBD2 (6 bases). Germline V gene lookup returns CDR1 SGHTA and CDR2 FQGNSA. The CDR3 has 12 amino acids. Trimming took off 5 bases at V and 8 bases at J, with 9 bases between the two ends. CDR3 sequence: CASSPRGGELFF. The CDR3 DNA reads as TGTGCCAGCAGCCCCCGGGGGGGGGAGCTGTTTTTT.

This chain joins TRBV5-8 and TRBJ2-7; 8 bases are shared with TRBD1. Germline V CDR1 and CDR2: SGHTS, YDEGEE. The V segment lost 3 bases and the J segment 4 bases; nucleotides outside the gene matches: 9. The CDR3 is 15 residues long. Here the CDR3 reads CASSSPGGLVYEQYF. CDR3 nucleotides: TGTGCCAGCAGCTCGCCAGGGGGCCTTGTTTACGAGCAGTACTTC.

The rearrangement links TRBV28 to TRBJ1-1; D is undetermined. With 3 bases removed from V and 6 bases from J, the gap between germline ends came to 14 bases. The germline gives CDR1 MDHEN, CDR2 SYDVKM. The CDR3 consists of 14 residues. The CDR3 region is CASSFQNRGPEAFF. The DNA for the CDR3 is TGTGCCAGCAGTTTTCAAAATCGCGGTCCTGAAGCTTTCTTT.